The clone carrying this T cell receptor beta chain turned up a few times. TCRdb's table, derived via immunoSEQ multiplex PCR, lists solely in-frame clones and lacks some. The sample carries about 2.5 million clones, 80% to 95% recorded once. The data were obtained in a study of shared clonotypes between healthy human individuals. The CDR3 totals 13 residues. V shed 5 bases and J shed 4 bases, with 9 bases lying between them. CDR1 and CDR2 (germline): SGHTA, FQGNSA. The TCR sequence derives from a man aged 18 to 35 in good health. Some clones in this sample may be carry-over from other donors' samples. The J gene is TRBJ1-5, the V gene TRBV7-2; D is uncertain. The sequencing sample was made of naive CD4+ T cells from PBMCs. The subset denotes: CD45RA+ positively selected. This CDR3 is CASSHERNQPQHF. DNA for the CDR3: TGTGCCAGCAGCCACGAAAGAAATCAGCCCCAGCATTTT.